Listed here is a single T cell receptor (beta chain). Antigen: not known. Documented time point: pre-sensitization, week 0. Treatment noted: therapeutic diphenylcyclopropenone sensitization with weekly scalp DPC. The data derive from a study of human T cells and chemical hapten exposure. General study results and limits: There was a positive correlation between PT1 expanded TCR counts and patch test score.

Germline CDR1 and CDR2: MNHEY and SVGEGT. Trimming took 0 bases from V and 1 from J, leaving 24 bases between them. The CDR3 contains 21 residues. Study processing details: Sequenced samples showed a median of around 100,000 TCRs each, with counts running from around 24,000 to 710,000. From the RACE reads, TCRdb called clonotypes with MiXCR, one entry per CDR3 protein. TCRdb, not the original authors, processed these V and J calls. The sample holds under 200,000 distinct CDR3 sequences, around 30% seen once. The rearrangement joins TRBV6-2 or TRBV6-3 to TRBJ2-2; D perhaps matches TRBD2 (7 bases). The source of this sequence is a woman aged 25 to 45 with alopecia areata. Some clones in this sample may be carry-over from other donors' samples. The sequencing used whole blood, collected in connection with sensitization to the hapten diphenylcyclopropenone (DPC). DNA for the CDR3: TGTGCCAGCAGTTACTCGCCCTTTGGGGCGGGGGCTAACCAGAACACCGGGGAGCTGTTTTTT. Amino acid sequence: CASSYSPFGAGANQNTGELFF.